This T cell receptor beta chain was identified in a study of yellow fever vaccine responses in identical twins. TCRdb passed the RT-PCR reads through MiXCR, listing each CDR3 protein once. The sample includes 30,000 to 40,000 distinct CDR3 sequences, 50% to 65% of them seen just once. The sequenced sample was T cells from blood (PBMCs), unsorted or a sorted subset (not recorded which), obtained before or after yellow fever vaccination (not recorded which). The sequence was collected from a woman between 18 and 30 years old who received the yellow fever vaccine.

The CDR3 is CASSDEAGFNQPQHF. In nucleotides, the CDR3 is TGTGCCAGCAGTGACGAGGCGGGGTTCAATCAGCCCCAGCATTTT. J is TRBJ1-5 and V is TRBV25-1; no definite D call. The CDR3 length is 15 residues. CDR1 and CDR2 (germline): MGHDK, SYGVNS. The ends were cut back, 3 bases at V and 3 bases at J, with 12 bases in the middle.